Presented here are 30 T cell receptor beta chains from one specimen sequenced in a study of T-cell memory formation after mild COVID-19 (dated by TCRdb to the early 2020s). The library was generated by 5' RACE. Data came from an Illumina NovaSeq 6000. In TCRdb, the public reads were trimmed at Q25 with fastp and aligned with MiXCR, with productive beta chains retained. Every entry covers one CDR3 protein and lists the most common genes and DNA from its rows. This sample comprises about 560,000 distinct CDR3 sequences, 18% of them detected only once. The top ten clonotypes cover more than 10% of the sample. Sequencing was performed on PBMCs or a T cell subset sorted from them (not recorded which). The receptors derive from an adult woman who had mild COVID-19 (a few samples of this study predate the infection). The sample titles of this study are shuffled in the database, so cell type and time point are left out; the donor was told from shared clones.

The rearrangement joins TRBV24-1 to TRBJ2-2; D is unresolved. V was trimmed by 5 bases and J by 6 bases, leaving 6 bases between them. Germline V gene data show CDR1 as KGHDR and CDR2 as SFDVKD. The CDR3 length is 12 residues. Here the CDR3 DNA reads TGTGCCACCAGTGGAGGATCCGGGGAGCTGTTTTTT. This codes for CATSGGSGELFF.

The V gene is TRBV24-1, the J gene TRBJ2-1; 9 bases align to TRBD2. This CDR3 contains 15 residues. Losses at the gene ends were 4 bases for V and 4 bases for J; bases not matched to a gene: 4. Germline V gene lookup returns CDR1 KGHDR and CDR2 SFDVKD. The CDR3 DNA reads TGTGCCACCAGTGAAGGACTAGCGACTTACAATGAGCAGTTCTTC. Translated: CATSEGLATYNEQFF.

In its sample, this clonotype was seen a few times. The chain has TRBV5-4 and TRBJ1-1, with D maybe TRBD1 (6 bases). V lost 4 bases and J 2 bases, leaving 15 bases between the germline ends. The CDR3 is 15 residues long. Germline-derived CDR1 and CDR2 are SGHNT and YYREEE (reference sequence). CDR3 amino acids: CASSGGAFSNTEAFF. The CDR3 region has the DNA TGTGCCAGCAGCGGGGGGGCATTTAGCAACACTGAAGCTTTCTTT. The variable domain in full, completed from reference TRBV5-4 and TRBJ1-1, reads ETGVTQSPTHLIKTRGQQVTLRCSSQSGHNTVSWYQQALGQGPQFIFQYYREEENGRGNFPPRFSGLQFPNYSSELNVNALELDDSALYLCASSGGAFSNTEAFFGQGTRLTVV.

A few counts support this clonotype. The chain is built from TRBV4-3 and TRBJ1-3; D is uncertain. The V gene lost 0 bases and the J gene lost 5 bases, with 8 bases spanning the gap. Germline loops: CDR1 LGHNA, CDR2 YSLEER. This CDR3 has 14 residues. DNA for the CDR3: TGCGCCAGCAGCCAAGAGGACGTGAGAAACACCATATATTTT. Translation gives CASSQEDVRNTIYF.

This chain connects TRBV29-1 to TRBJ1-4; 8 bases match TRBD1. This CDR3 has 15 residues. The V gene's germline CDR1 is SQVTM and CDR2 ANQGSEA. Trimming cost V 6 bases and J 10 bases; bases outside gene matches: 16. This chain's CDR3 is CSVVWTGRGYGKLFF. CDR3 bases: TGCAGCGTCGTTTGGACAGGGAGGGGGTATGGAAAACTGTTTTTT.

V and J are TRBV7-3 and TRBJ2-1; 8 nucleotides align to TRBD1. J was trimmed by 6 bases and V by 5 bases; bases with no gene match: 9. This CDR3 region has 15 residues. The V gene's germline CDR1 is SGHTA and CDR2 FQGTGA. The CDR3 DNA follows: TGTGCCAGCAGCAACGGACAGGGTTGGGGCAATGAGCAGTTCTTC. This sequence encodes CASSNGQGWGNEQFF.

The chain uses TRBV6-5 and TRBJ2-7; 11 nucleotides line up with TRBD1. J was trimmed by 5 bases and V by 6 bases; bases with no gene match: 6. This CDR3 is built from 14 residues. In germline, CDR1 is MNHEY, CDR2 SVGAGI. Written as DNA, the CDR3 is TGTGCCAGCAGGGGACAGGGGGGTATACACGAGCAGTACTTC. Translated: CASRGQGGIHEQYF.

The genes are TRBV2 and TRBJ1-6, with D perhaps TRBD1 (5 bases). The CDR3 sequence is 15 residues long. CDR1 SNHLY and CDR2 FYNNEI come from the germline V gene. Trimming cost V 2 bases and J 9 bases, with 14 bases left between them. The CDR3 reads CASSERGEVVSPLHF. CDR3 DNA: TGTGCCAGCAGTGAACGAGGGGAGGTTGTTTCACCCCTCCACTTT.

The chain combines TRBV6-5 with TRBJ2-2, with a tentative D call TRBD1 (5 bases). CDR1 is MNHEY, CDR2 SVGAGI, per germline. Trimming shortened V by 6 bases and J by 0 bases, and 8 bases separated the two germline ends. The CDR3 loop spans 14 amino acids. The CDR3 reads CASRGHSNTGELFF. CDR3 nucleotides: TGTGCCAGCAGAGGACACTCGAACACCGGGGAGCTGTTTTTT.

In its sample, this clonotype was seen many times. The rearrangement joins TRBV7-2 to TRBJ2-1; 9 bases map to TRBD2. Germline CDR1 is SGHTA and CDR2 is FQGNSA. The CDR3 runs 15 residues. V dropped 0 bases and J dropped 6; count of bases not matched to a gene: 3. The CDR3 loop is CASSLALAGSNEQFF. CDR3 sequence (DNA): TGTGCCAGCAGCTTAGCTCTAGCGGGATCCAATGAGCAGTTCTTC.

This clonotype was seen only a few times. V usage is TRBV7-9 and J usage is TRBJ1-5, with TRBD1 matching over 9 bases. V dropped 6 bases and J dropped 1; count of bases not matched to a gene: 4. The CDR3 runs to 15 residues. CDR1 is SEHNR and CDR2 is FQNEAQ in the germline V gene (reference sequence). The CDR3 protein is CASSSDRGSNQPQHF. CDR3 DNA: TGTGCCAGCAGTTCGGACAGGGGAAGCAATCAGCCCCAGCATTTT. Full variable domain (remainder filled in from reference TRBV7-9 and TRBJ1-5): DTGVSQNPRHKITKRGQNVTFRCDPISEHNRLYWYRQTLGQGPEFLTYFQNEAQLEKSRLLSDRFSAERPKGSFSTLEIQRTEQGDSAMYLCASSSDRGSNQPQHFGDGTRLSIL.

This clonotype has more than one count but fewer than ten. This sequence joins TRBV3-1 and TRBJ1-1, with unresolved D. Germline V gives CDR1 LGHDT, CDR2 YNNKEL (reference sequence). The CDR3 spans 14 residues. V was cut by 0 bases and J by 6 bases, with 11 bases left in between. CDR3 DNA: TGTGCCAGCAGCCAAGACGGAGGCAGTGCTGAAGCTTTCTTT. Encoded protein: CASSQDGGSAEAFF.

In its sample, this clonotype was seen a few times. The V call is TRBV2, the J call TRBJ2-7; D may match TRBD1 or TRBD2 (5 bases each). Trimming removed 4 bases from V and 5 bases from J, with 12 bases in between. CDR3 size: 13 residues. Germline loops: CDR1 SNHLY, CDR2 FYNNEI. The CDR3 DNA follows: TGTGCCAGCAGTGTATTTAGAGGGGACGAGCAGTACTTC. Translating it yields CASSVFRGDEQYF.

A few counts support this clonotype. V is TRBV29-1 and J is TRBJ1-1; 7 positions match TRBD1. The germline CDR1 and CDR2 sequences are SQVTM and ANQGSEA. V lost 4 bases, J lost 5 bases, and 7 bases stayed unmatched. This CDR3 has 13 residues. This CDR3 is CSVVGQEGTEAFF. DNA of the CDR3: TGCAGCGTTGTCGGACAGGAGGGGACTGAAGCTTTCTTT.

This clonotype has just a few counts. The V and J genes are TRBV7-8 and TRBJ2-3, with TRBD1 as a possible D gene (6 bases). The germline V and J ends were trimmed by 2 bases and 6 bases, with 18 bases remaining between them. The CDR3 totals 16 residues. The germline V gene encodes CDR1 SGHVS and CDR2 FQNEAQ. CDR3 loop: CASSLLGTQARDTQYF. For the CDR3, the DNA is TGTGCCAGCAGCTTACTCGGGACACAAGCTCGCGATACGCAGTATTTT.

The chain carries TRBV12-3 or TRBV12-4 and TRBJ2-3; TRBD1 is a possible D gene (6 bases). Trimming pared 5 bases from V and 0 bases from J, leaving 15 bases between. The CDR3 sequence is 16 residues long. The CDR3: CASSGTGTLSTDTQYF. The DNA of the CDR3 is TGTGCCAGCAGTGGCACCGGGACACTCAGCACAGATACGCAGTATTTT.

This clonotype was observed a handful of times. CDR3 in DNA: TGTGCCAGCAGAGGTACCCTCCCAGATACGCAGTATTTT. This gives the protein CASRGTLPDTQYF. The chain carries TRBV6-5 and TRBJ2-3; no definite D call. CDR3 length equals 13 residues. V gave up 6 bases and J gave up 4 bases, with 11 bases separating them. CDR1 is MNHEY and CDR2 is SVGAGI in the germline V gene.

This clonotype was counted a few times. V usage is TRBV7-8 and J usage is TRBJ1-2, with D possibly being TRBD1 (5 bases). Per germline, CDR1 SGHVS and CDR2 FQNEAQ. Trimming removed 3 bases from V and 0 bases from J, with 11 bases in between. The CDR3 covers 15 residues. The CDR3, as DNA: TGTGCCAGCAGCTTCCGGGGGAGGGCTAACTATGGCTACACCTTC. Its protein is CASSFRGRANYGYTF.

The table lists this clonotype with many counts. The CDR3 region has the DNA TGCAGTCTAAAAAGCGACAGGGGGCGTAGTGGCTACACCTTC. Translation: CSLKSDRGRSGYTF. V is TRBV20-1 and J is TRBJ1-2; TRBD1 agrees at 10 bases. Trimming took 8 bases from V and 7 from J; bases not matched to a gene: 13. This CDR3 comprises 14 residues. CDR1 is DFQATT, CDR2 SNEGSKA, per germline (reference sequence).

The rearrangement uses TRBV12-3 or TRBV12-4 and TRBJ2-3, with D hard to call. Between the trimmed V and J ends, which lost 6 bases and 1 base, there was a span of 14 bases. The CDR3 contains 15 residues. In nucleotides, the CDR3 is TGTGCCAGCAGCTGGGCGCTCCAAGGCACAGATACGCAGTATTTT. Its protein is CASSWALQGTDTQYF.

The chain links TRBV20-1 to TRBJ1-1; 7 positions match TRBD1. V dropped 2 bases and J dropped 0; count of bases not matched to a gene: 9. This CDR3 is 16 amino acids long. Germline V CDR1 and CDR2: DFQATT, SNEGSKA (reference sequence). The CDR3 loop is CSARSTGLILNTEAFF. In DNA form, the CDR3 reads TGCAGTGCTAGATCGACAGGGTTGATTTTGAACACTGAAGCTTTCTTT.

The chain recombines TRBV12-3 or TRBV12-4 with TRBJ2-6, with a tentative D call TRBD1 (5 bases). The V end was cut by 1 base, the J end by 0 bases, with 13 bases between. The CDR3 extends over 18 amino acids. The CDR3 sequence is CASSLEWGEPSGANVLTF. DNA for the CDR3: TGTGCCAGCAGTTTAGAGTGGGGCGAACCCTCTGGGGCCAACGTCCTGACTTTC.

The gene calls are TRBV2 and TRBJ1-5, with D possibly TRBD1 on 6 matching bases. Trimming pared 0 bases from V and 7 bases from J, leaving 16 bases between. This CDR3 is 16 amino acids long. Germline V gene lookup returns CDR1 SNHLY and CDR2 FYNNEI. CDR3 nucleotide sequence: TGTGCCAGCAGTGAAGCGCTTCGCAGGGGTAAACAGCCCCAGCATTTT. Amino acids: CASSEALRRGKQPQHF. Drawing the rest from reference TRBV2 and TRBJ1-5, the complete variable domain is EPEVTQTPSHQVTQMGQEVILRCVPISNHLYFYWYRQILGQKVEFLVSFYNNEISEKSEIFDDQFSVERPDGSNFTLKIRSTKLEDSAMYFCASSEALRRGKQPQHFGDGTRLSIL.

This chain uses TRBV2 with TRBJ1-5, with 8 bases identical to TRBD1. CDR1 and CDR2 (germline): SNHLY, FYNNEI. The V gene end was trimmed by 5 bases and the J gene end by 7 bases; junction bases not matched to a gene: 7. This CDR3 has 14 amino acids. This chain's CDR3 is CASSTGQGGQPQHF. As DNA, the CDR3 is TGTGCCAGCAGTACCGGACAGGGAGGACAGCCCCAGCATTTT.

The genes are TRBV12-3 or TRBV12-4 and TRBJ2-7; perhaps TRBD2 as D (6 bases). V was cut by 3 bases and J by 1 base, with 19 bases left in between. This CDR3 contains 17 residues. The CDR3 region is CASSFKRLAPLSYEQYF. CDR3 sequence (DNA): TGTGCCAGCAGTTTTAAGAGGCTAGCGCCTTTATCCTACGAGCAGTACTTC.

There are many counts of this clonotype. V is TRBV7-3 and J is TRBJ2-3; 9 bases align to TRBD2. Germline V lookup: CDR1 SGHTA, CDR2 FQGTGA. This CDR3 region has 18 residues. The J segment lost 0 bases and the V segment lost 3 bases, leaving 10 bases of the junction unmatched. CDR3 protein: CASSFRGGGDYSTDTQYF. In DNA, the CDR3 is TGTGCCAGCAGCTTTCGCGGGGGGGGTGACTATAGCACAGATACGCAGTATTTT. Together with reference TRBV7-3 and TRBJ2-3, the CDR3 gives the full variable domain: GAGVSQTPSNKVTEKGKYVELRCDPISGHTALYWYRQSLGQGPEFLIYFQGTGAADDSGLPNDRFFAVRPEGSVSTLKIQRTERGDSAVYLCASSFRGGGDYSTDTQYFGPGTRLTVL.

V usage is TRBV3-1 and J usage is TRBJ2-1; 8 bases match TRBD1. CDR1 is LGHDT, CDR2 YNNKEL, per germline (reference sequence). This CDR3 contains 17 residues. V trimming: 2 bases; J trimming: 4 bases; junction bases outside the gene matches: 10. CDR3 amino acids: CASSQRPTGTGYNEQFF. CDR3 nucleotides: TGTGCCAGCAGCCAACGTCCTACCGGGACAGGATACAATGAGCAGTTCTTC.

This sequence joins TRBV27 and TRBJ2-5; a weak D match, TRBD1 (5 bases). The V and J ends lost 3 bases and 3 bases respectively, with 8 bases between them. CDR3 length equals 13 residues. The germline V gene encodes CDR1 MNHEY and CDR2 SMNVEV (reference sequence). The CDR3 here is CASSFGAEETQYF. The CDR3 DNA reads as TGTGCCAGCAGTTTTGGGGCAGAAGAGACCCAGTACTTC.

The V and J genes are TRBV10-3 and TRBJ2-1, with 8 bases lining up with TRBD2. Germline-derived CDR1 and CDR2 are ENHRY and SYGVKD. The CDR3 runs to 15 residues. J was trimmed by 6 bases and V by 2 bases; bases with no gene match: 6. Written as DNA, the CDR3 is TGTGCCATCAGTGAGACCGGACTAGCTGGCAATGAGCAGTTCTTC. This translates into CAISETGLAGNEQFF.

This clonotype has just a few counts. The chain couples TRBV5-1 to TRBJ2-1; 11 positions agree with TRBD2. The CDR3 contains 16 residues. CDR1 and CDR2 from the germline V gene are SGHRS and YFSETQ. V lost 0 bases and J lost 5; bases outside the gene matches: 4. As DNA, the CDR3 is TGCGCCAGCAGCTTGGGCGGGACTAGCGGTAACAATGAGCAGTTCTTC. Protein product: CASSLGGTSGNNEQFF.